A selection of T cell receptor beta chains follows, all from one sample in a study of T-cell memory formation after mild COVID-19. TCRdb re-derived calls from the 5' RACE reads in MiXCR, one entry per CDR3 protein. The sample contains 300,000 to 400,000 distinct CDR3 sequences, approximately 29% of which appear only once. The sequenced material came from PBMCs or a T cell subset sorted from them (not recorded which). The origin of the receptors is an adult woman who had mild COVID-19 (a few samples of this study predate the infection). Cell type and time point are not known. The CDR3 runs from the conserved cysteine through the conserved F or W. A D gene is named only where the DNA matches it firmly. Some rows mark clone size as missing; the rest say once, few, many or name a class of expanded clone.

abundance: -
j_gene: TRBJ1-2
v_gene: TRBV12-3/TRBV12-4
d_gene: -
CDR3nt: TGTGCCAGCAGTCAAGCCGGGACACGGGTTACCTATGGCTACACCTTC
CDR3aa: CASSQAGTRVTYGYTF

abundance: -
j_gene: TRBJ1-1
v_gene: TRBV7-2
d_gene: TRBD1
CDR3nt: TGTGCCAGCAGCCCAATCAGGGGGCTGAGGGGCACTGAAGCTTTCTTT
CDR3aa: CASSPIRGLRGTEAFF

abundance: few
j_gene: TRBJ2-1
v_gene: TRBV24-1
d_gene: TRBD2
CDR3nt: TGTGCCACCAGTGATTCGCAAGCGGGGGGCTTGAATGAGCAGTTCTTC
CDR3aa: CATSDSQAGGLNEQFF

abundance: -
j_gene: TRBJ2-5
v_gene: TRBV6-2/TRBV6-3
d_gene: -
CDR3nt: TGTGCCAGCAGTCCTACCCACGAGACCCAGTACTTC
CDR3aa: CASSPTHETQYF

abundance: -
j_gene: TRBJ2-7
v_gene: TRBV3-1
d_gene: TRBD1
CDR3nt: TGTGCCAGCAGCCAAGATCGGACAGGGGACAACGAGCAGTACTTC
CDR3aa: CASSQDRTGDNEQYF

abundance: few
j_gene: TRBJ2-5
v_gene: TRBV20-1
d_gene: -
CDR3nt: TGCAGTGCTAGAGTATCAGGGGAGACCCAGTACTTC
CDR3aa: CSARVSGETQYF

abundance: -
j_gene: TRBJ2-1
v_gene: TRBV29-1
d_gene: -
CDR3nt: TGCAGCGTTGGCGGCGGGACGGGGGATGAGCAGTTCTTC
CDR3aa: CSVGGGTGDEQFF

abundance: many
j_gene: TRBJ2-3
v_gene: TRBV7-8
d_gene: -
CDR3nt: TGTGCCTCCTCCCCCGGCGGCACAGATACGCAGTATTTT
CDR3aa: CASSPGGTDTQYF

abundance: -
j_gene: TRBJ2-1
v_gene: TRBV30
d_gene: TRBD1
CDR3nt: TGTGCCGGGGATCGGGACAGGGCATACAATGAGCAGTTCTTC
CDR3aa: CAGDRDRAYNEQFF

abundance: -
j_gene: TRBJ2-1
v_gene: TRBV5-1
d_gene: TRBD2
CDR3nt: TGCGCCAGCAGCTGGACTAGCGGAGAATACAATGAGCAGTTCTTC
CDR3aa: CASSWTSGEYNEQFF

abundance: -
j_gene: TRBJ2-7
v_gene: TRBV18
d_gene: -
CDR3nt: TGTGCCAGCTCACCGGGGGCCACCCCCTCCTACGAGCAGTACTTC
CDR3aa: CASSPGATPSYEQYF

abundance: -
j_gene: TRBJ2-5
v_gene: TRBV20-1
d_gene: -
CDR3nt: TGCAGTGCTAGAGATGTGGGGGAGGCCAACCAAGAGACCCAGTACTTC
CDR3aa: CSARDVGEANQETQYF

abundance: -
j_gene: TRBJ2-7
v_gene: TRBV6-6
d_gene: -
CDR3nt: TGTGCGATACCCAGGACGGCCGAGCAGTACTTC
CDR3aa: CAIPRTAEQYF

abundance: few
j_gene: TRBJ2-3
v_gene: TRBV7-7
d_gene: -
CDR3nt: TGTGCCAGCAGCCCCCAAGGGGGGACAAGGACAGATACGCAGTATTTT
CDR3aa: CASSPQGGTRTDTQYF

abundance: -
j_gene: TRBJ2-5
v_gene: TRBV12-3/TRBV12-4
d_gene: TRBD2
CDR3nt: TGTGCCAGTAGAATAGCGGGAGGGCCCCGGGAGACCCAGTACTTC
CDR3aa: CASRIAGGPRETQYF

abundance: few
j_gene: TRBJ1-4
v_gene: TRBV30
d_gene: -
CDR3nt: TGTGCCTGGAGTGTAGGCGAAAAACTGTTTTTT
CDR3aa: CAWSVGEKLFF

abundance: few
j_gene: TRBJ2-5
v_gene: TRBV5-1
d_gene: -
CDR3nt: TGCGCCAGCAGCTTGGAACCGGGGGCGACCTCCCAAGAGACCCAGTACTTC
CDR3aa: CASSLEPGATSQETQYF

abundance: few
j_gene: TRBJ2-2
v_gene: TRBV4-1
d_gene: TRBD2
CDR3nt: TGCGCCAGCAGCCGGGGACTAGCGGGGGGACTAGGCACCGGGGAGCTGTTTTTT
CDR3aa: CASSRGLAGGLGTGELFF

abundance: -
j_gene: TRBJ1-4
v_gene: TRBV30
d_gene: -
CDR3nt: TGTGCCTGGTCCTTGAATGAAAAACTGTTTTTT
CDR3aa: CAWSLNEKLFF

abundance: many
j_gene: TRBJ2-5
v_gene: TRBV6-6
d_gene: -
CDR3nt: TGTGCCAGCAGTTACGAGCTATACCAAGAGACCCAGTACTTC
CDR3aa: CASSYELYQETQYF

abundance: -
j_gene: TRBJ1-1
v_gene: TRBV29-1
d_gene: TRBD1
CDR3nt: TGCAGCGTTGGGGACAGTTTCACTGAAGCTTTCTTT
CDR3aa: CSVGDSFTEAFF

abundance: few
j_gene: TRBJ2-3
v_gene: TRBV12-3/TRBV12-4
d_gene: -
CDR3nt: TGTGCCAGCAAATCGGGCAGGAGCACAGATACGCAGTATTTT
CDR3aa: CASKSGRSTDTQYF

abundance: -
j_gene: TRBJ2-3
v_gene: TRBV5-4
d_gene: -
CDR3nt: TGTGCCAGCACCCCACCGACAGTCACAGATACGCAGTATTTT
CDR3aa: CASTPPTVTDTQYF

abundance: few
j_gene: TRBJ2-1
v_gene: TRBV4-1
d_gene: TRBD2
CDR3nt: TGCGCCAGCAGCCAAGTCATCCCGGGACTAGCGGGTTACAATGAGCAGTTCTTC
CDR3aa: CASSQVIPGLAGYNEQFF

abundance: -
j_gene: TRBJ2-3
v_gene: TRBV7-3
d_gene: TRBD1
CDR3nt: TGTGCCAGCAGCCGAACGGGACAGGGGCCAGATACGCAGTATTTT
CDR3aa: CASSRTGQGPDTQYF

abundance: few
j_gene: TRBJ2-3
v_gene: TRBV5-6
d_gene: -
CDR3nt: TGTGCCAGCAGCAAAGACAACGCAGATACGCAGTATTTT
CDR3aa: CASSKDNADTQYF

abundance: -
j_gene: TRBJ2-7
v_gene: TRBV6-2/TRBV6-3
d_gene: -
CDR3nt: TGTGCCAGCTACACCAGGCCCTACGAGCAGTACTTC
CDR3aa: CASYTRPYEQYF